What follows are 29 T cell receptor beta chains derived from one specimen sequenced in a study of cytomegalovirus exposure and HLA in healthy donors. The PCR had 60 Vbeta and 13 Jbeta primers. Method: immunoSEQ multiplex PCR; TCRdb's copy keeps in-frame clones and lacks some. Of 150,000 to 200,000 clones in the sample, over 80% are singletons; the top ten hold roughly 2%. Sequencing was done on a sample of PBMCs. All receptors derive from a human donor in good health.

The chain's CDR3 is CASSYAGTSKNIQYF. CDR3 bases: TGTGCCAGCAGTTACGCAGGGACTTCCAAAAACATTCAGTACTTC. The V and J genes are TRBV6-5 and TRBJ2-4; maybe TRBD2 (6 bases). The CDR3 runs to 15 residues. Trimming cost V 2 bases and J 2 bases, with 10 bases left between them. The germline V gene encodes CDR1 MNHEY and CDR2 SVGAGI.

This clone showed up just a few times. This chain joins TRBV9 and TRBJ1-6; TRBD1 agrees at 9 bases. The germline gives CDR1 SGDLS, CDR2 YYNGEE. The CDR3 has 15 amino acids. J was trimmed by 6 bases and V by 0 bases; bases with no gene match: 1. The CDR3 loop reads CASSVGDRANSPLHF. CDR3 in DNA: TGTGCCAGCAGCGTAGGGGACAGGGCTAATTCACCCCTCCACTTT.

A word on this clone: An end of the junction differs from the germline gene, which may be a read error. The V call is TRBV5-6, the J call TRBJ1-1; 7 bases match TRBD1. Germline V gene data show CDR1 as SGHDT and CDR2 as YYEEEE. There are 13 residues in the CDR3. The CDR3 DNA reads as TGTGCCAGCAGTTTGGTCAGGGGGACTGAAGCTTTCTTT. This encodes CASSLVRGTEAFF. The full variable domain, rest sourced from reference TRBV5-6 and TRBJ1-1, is DAGVTQSPTHLIKTRGQQVTLRCSPKSGHDTVSWYQQALGQGPQFIFQYYEEEERQRGNFPDRFSGHQFPNYSSELNVNALLLGDSALYLCASSLVRGTEAFFGQGTRLTVV.

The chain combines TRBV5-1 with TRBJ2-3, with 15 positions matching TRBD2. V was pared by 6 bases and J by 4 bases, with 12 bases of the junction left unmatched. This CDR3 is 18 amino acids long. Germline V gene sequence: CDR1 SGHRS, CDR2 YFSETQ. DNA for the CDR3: TGCGCCAGCACCGCCCGGACTAGCGGGGGGGCCATGGCAGATACGCAGTATTTT. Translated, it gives CASTARTSGGAMADTQYF. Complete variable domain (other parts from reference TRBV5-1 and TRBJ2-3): KAGVTQTPRYLIKTRGQQVTLSCSPISGHRSVSWYQQTPGQGLQFLFEYFSETQRNKGNFPGRFSGRQFSNSRSEMNVSTLELGDSALYLCASTARTSGGAMADTQYFGPGTRLTVL.

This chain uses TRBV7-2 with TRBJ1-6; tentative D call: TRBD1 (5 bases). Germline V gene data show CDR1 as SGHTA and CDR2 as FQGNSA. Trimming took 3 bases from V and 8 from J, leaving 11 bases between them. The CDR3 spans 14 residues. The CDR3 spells CASSLGGSYSPLHF. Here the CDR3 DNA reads TGTGCCAGCAGCTTGGGGGGGAGTTATTCACCCCTCCACTTT.

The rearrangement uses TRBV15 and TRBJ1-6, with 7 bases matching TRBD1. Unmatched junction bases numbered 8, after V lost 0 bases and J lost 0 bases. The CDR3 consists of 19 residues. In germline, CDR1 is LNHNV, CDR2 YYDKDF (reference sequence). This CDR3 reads CATSRDLAGGNSYNSPLHF. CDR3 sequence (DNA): TGTGCCACCAGCAGAGATCTGGCAGGGGGTAACTCCTATAATTCACCCCTCCACTTT.

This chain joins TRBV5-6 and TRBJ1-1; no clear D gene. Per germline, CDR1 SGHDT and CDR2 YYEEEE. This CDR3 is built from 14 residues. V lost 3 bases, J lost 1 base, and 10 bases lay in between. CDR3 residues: CASSWTAGNTEAFF. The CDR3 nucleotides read TGTGCCAGCAGCTGGACGGCGGGGAACACTGAAGCTTTCTTT.

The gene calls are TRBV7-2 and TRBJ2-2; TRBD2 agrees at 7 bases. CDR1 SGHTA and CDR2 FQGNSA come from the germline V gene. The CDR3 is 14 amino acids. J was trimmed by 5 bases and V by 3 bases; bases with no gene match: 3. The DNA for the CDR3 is TGTGCCAGCAGCTTGAACGGGGGGACCGGGGAGCTGTTTTTT. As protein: CASSLNGGTGELFF.

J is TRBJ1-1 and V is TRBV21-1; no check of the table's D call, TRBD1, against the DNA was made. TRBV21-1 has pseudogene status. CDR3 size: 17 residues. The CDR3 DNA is TGTGCCAGCAGCAAAGCGCCCGGGCAGGGGAGCGTTACTGAAGCTTTCTTT. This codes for CASSKAPGQGSVTEAFF.

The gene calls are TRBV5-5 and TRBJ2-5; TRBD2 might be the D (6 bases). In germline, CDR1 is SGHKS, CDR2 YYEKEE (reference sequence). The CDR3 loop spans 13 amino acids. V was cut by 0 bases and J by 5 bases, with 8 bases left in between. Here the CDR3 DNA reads TGTGCCAGCAGCTTGGGTAGCGGTGAGACCCAGTACTTC. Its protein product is CASSLGSGETQYF.

This CDR3 reads CASSHTQGPRSPLHF. CDR3 bases: TGTGCCAGCAGCCACACACAGGGGCCCAGGTCACCCCTCCACTTT. V is TRBV7-9 and J is TRBJ1-6; 7 nucleotides match TRBD1. Per germline, CDR1 SEHNR and CDR2 FQNEAQ (reference sequence). Germline trimming cut 5 bases from V and 10 bases from J; bases unmatched to any gene: 11. The CDR3 covers 15 residues.

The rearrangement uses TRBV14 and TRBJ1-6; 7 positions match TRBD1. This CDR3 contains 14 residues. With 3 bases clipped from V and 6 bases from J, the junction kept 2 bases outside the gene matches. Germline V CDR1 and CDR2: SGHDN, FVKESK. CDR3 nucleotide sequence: TGTGCCAGCAGCCAGGACAGGACTAATTCACCCCTCCACTTT. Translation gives CASSQDRTNSPLHF.

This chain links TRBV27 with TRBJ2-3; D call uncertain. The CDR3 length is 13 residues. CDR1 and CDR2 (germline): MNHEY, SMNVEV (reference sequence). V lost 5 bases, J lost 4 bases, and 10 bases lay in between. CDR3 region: CASSPQLADTQYF. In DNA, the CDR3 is TGTGCCAGCAGTCCCCAGTTGGCAGATACGCAGTATTTT.

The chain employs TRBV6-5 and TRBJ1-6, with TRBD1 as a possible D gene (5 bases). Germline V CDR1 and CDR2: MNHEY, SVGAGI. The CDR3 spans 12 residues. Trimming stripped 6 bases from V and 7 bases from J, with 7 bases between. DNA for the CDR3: TGTGCCAGCAGGGGGCCAAATTCACCCCTCCACTTT. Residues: CASRGPNSPLHF.

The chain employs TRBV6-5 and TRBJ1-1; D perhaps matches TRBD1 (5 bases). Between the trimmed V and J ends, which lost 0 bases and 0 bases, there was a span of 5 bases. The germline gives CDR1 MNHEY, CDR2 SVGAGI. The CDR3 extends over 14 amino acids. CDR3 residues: CASSYSGLNTEAFF. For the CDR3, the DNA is TGTGCCAGCAGTTACTCGGGGCTGAACACTGAAGCTTTCTTT.

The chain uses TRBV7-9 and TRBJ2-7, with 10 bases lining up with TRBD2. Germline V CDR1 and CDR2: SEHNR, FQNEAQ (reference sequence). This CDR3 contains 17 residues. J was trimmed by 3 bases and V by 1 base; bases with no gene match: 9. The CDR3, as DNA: TGTGCCAGCAGCTTAGATAGCGGGGGGCGAAATTTCTACGAGCAGTACTTC. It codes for CASSLDSGGRNFYEQYF.

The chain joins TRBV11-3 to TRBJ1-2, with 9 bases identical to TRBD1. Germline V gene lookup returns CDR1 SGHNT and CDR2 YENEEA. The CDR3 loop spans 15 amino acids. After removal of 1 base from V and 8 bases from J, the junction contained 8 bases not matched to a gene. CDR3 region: CASSLGWGQGCGYTF. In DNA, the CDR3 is TGTGCCAGCAGCTTAGGGTGGGGACAGGGTTGCGGCTACACCTTC.

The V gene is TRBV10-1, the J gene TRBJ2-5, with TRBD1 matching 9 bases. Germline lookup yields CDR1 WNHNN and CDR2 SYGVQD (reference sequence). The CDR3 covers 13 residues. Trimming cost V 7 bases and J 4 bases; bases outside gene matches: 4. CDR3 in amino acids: CASNSDRGETQYF. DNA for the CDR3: TGCGCCAGCAATTCGGACAGGGGAGAGACCCAGTACTTC.

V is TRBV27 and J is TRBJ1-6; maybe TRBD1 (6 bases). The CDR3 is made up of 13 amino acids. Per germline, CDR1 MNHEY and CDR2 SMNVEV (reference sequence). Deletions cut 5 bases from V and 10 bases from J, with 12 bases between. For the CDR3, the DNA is TGTGCCAGCAGTCAGGGGTTTCGGTCACCCCTCCACTTT. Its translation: CASSQGFRSPLHF.

The CDR3 here is CASSLAEGGGYTF. The CDR3 DNA is TGTGCCAGCAGCTTAGCGGAGGGAGGCGGCTACACCTTC. The V and J genes are TRBV7-9 and TRBJ1-2; D is unclear. The CDR3 contains 13 residues. Trimming removed 0 bases at V and 8 bases at J, with 10 bases between. Per the germline V gene, CDR1 is SEHNR and CDR2 is FQNEAQ (reference sequence).

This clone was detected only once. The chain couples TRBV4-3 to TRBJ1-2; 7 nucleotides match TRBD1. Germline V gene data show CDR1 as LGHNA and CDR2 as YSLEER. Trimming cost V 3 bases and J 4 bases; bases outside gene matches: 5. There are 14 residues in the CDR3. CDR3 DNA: TGCGCCAGCAGCCAGGCCGGGACAGCCTATGGCTACACCTTC. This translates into CASSQAGTAYGYTF.

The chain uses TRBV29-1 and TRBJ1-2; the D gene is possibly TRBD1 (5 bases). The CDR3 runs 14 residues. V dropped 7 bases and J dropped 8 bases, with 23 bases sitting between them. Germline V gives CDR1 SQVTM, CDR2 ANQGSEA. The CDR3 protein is CSGETVLGVEGYTF. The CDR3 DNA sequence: TGCAGCGGAGAGACAGTTCTGGGTGTTGAGGGCTACACCTTC.

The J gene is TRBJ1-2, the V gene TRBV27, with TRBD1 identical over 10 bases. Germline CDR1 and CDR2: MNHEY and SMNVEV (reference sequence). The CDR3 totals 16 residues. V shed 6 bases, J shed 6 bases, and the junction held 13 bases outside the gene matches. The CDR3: CASSSSGTGVKNGYTF. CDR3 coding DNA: TGTGCCAGCAGCTCCAGCGGGACAGGGGTAAAGAATGGCTACACCTTC.

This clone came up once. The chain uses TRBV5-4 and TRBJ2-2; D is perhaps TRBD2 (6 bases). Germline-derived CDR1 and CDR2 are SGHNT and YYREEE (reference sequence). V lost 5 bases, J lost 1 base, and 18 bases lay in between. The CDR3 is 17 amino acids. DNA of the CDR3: TGTGCCAGCAGTTCCGGAGGGAGTAAAGAGAACACCGGGGAGCTGTTTTTT. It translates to CASSSGGSKENTGELFF.

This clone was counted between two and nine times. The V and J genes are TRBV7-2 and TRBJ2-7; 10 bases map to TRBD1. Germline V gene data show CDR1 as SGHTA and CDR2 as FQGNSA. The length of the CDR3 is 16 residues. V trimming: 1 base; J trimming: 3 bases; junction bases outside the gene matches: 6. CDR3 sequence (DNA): TGTGCCAGCAGCTTAGTGTGGACAGGGGGTCACTACGAGCAGTACTTC. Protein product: CASSLVWTGGHYEQYF. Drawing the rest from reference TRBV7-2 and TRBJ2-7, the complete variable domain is GAGVSQSPSNKVTEKGKDVELRCDPISGHTALYWYRQSLGQGLEFLIYFQGNSAPDKSGLPSDRFSAERTGGSVSTLTIQRTQQEDSAVYLCASSLVWTGGHYEQYFGPGTRLTVT.

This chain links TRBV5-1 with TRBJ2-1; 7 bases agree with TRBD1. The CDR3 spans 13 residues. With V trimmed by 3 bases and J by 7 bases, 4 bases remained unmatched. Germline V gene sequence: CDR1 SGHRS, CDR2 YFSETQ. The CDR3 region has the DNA TGCGCCAGCAGCTACGCGACAGGGAATGAGCAGTTCTTC. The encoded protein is CASSYATGNEQFF.

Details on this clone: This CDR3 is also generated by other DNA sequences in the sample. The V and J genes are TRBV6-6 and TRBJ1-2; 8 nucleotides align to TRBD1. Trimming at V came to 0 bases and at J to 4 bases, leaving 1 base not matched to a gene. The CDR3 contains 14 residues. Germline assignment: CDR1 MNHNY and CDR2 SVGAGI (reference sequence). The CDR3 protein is CASSYSTGGYGYTF. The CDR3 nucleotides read TGTGCCAGCAGTTACTCAACAGGGGGCTATGGCTACACCTTC.

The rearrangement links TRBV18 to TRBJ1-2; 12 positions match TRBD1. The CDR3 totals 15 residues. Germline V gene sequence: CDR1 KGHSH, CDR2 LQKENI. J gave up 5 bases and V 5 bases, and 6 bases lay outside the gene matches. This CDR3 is CASSTGTGGRYGYTF. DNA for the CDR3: TGTGCCAGCTCAACCGGGACAGGGGGCCGGTATGGCTACACCTTC.

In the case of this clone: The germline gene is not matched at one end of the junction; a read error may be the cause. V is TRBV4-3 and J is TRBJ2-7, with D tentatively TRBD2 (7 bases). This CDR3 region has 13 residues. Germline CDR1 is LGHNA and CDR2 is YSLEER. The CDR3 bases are TGCGCCAGCATCAGGGGCGGGACTATCGGTTATAACTTC. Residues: CASIRGGTIGYNF.